Shown below are 8 T cell receptor beta chains from a single sample sequenced in a study of immune cell composition in non-small cell lung cancer. Profiling relied on immunoSEQ multiplex PCR, and the TCRdb table lists in-frame clones only, not all of them. In the table there are around 2,500 clones, over 70% of which are singletons. The sequenced material came from lung tumor tissue. These TCRs come from a human donor with non-small cell lung cancer.

V and J are TRBV5-1 and TRBJ2-7; 8 nucleotides align to TRBD1. Germline V lookup: CDR1 SGHRS, CDR2 YFSETQ. The CDR3 has 15 amino acids. The trim removed 5 bases at V and 6 bases at J, leaving 13 bases unmatched. This CDR3 is CASSWQPGQVAEQYF. The CDR3, as DNA: TGCGCCAGCAGTTGGCAACCGGGACAGGTAGCCGAGCAGTACTTC.

The CDR3: CASSLVRGDTQYF. The CDR3 DNA reads as TGTGCCAGCAGCTTGGTGCGGGGAGATACGCAGTATTTT. This chain joins TRBV5-5 and TRBJ2-3; tentatively, D is TRBD2 (6 bases). The CDR3 totals 13 residues. Germline CDR1 and CDR2: SGHKS and YYEKEE (reference sequence). V was clipped by 0 bases and J by 5 bases, with 7 bases between them.

The chain combines TRBV5-1 with TRBJ2-7, with 9 bases identical to TRBD1. The CDR3 covers 14 residues. With 4 bases clipped from V and 0 bases from J, the junction kept 2 bases outside the gene matches. Germline CDR1 is SGHRS and CDR2 is YFSETQ. This CDR3 reads CASSRTGDSYEQYF. CDR3 coding DNA: TGCGCCAGCAGCCGGACAGGGGACTCCTACGAGCAGTACTTC.

The chain couples TRBV6-5 to TRBJ1-4; weak D call: TRBD1 (5 bases). Germline values: CDR1 MNHEY, CDR2 SVGAGI. The ends were cut back, 4 bases at V and 7 bases at J, with 13 bases in the middle. CDR3 length equals 14 residues. The CDR3 DNA follows: TGTGCCAGCAGTTCAGGGCAGTCGGCTGAAAAACTGTTTTTT. Translated: CASSSGQSAEKLFF.

This clone was found a few times. The chain combines TRBV19 with TRBJ1-5, with 7 bases identical to TRBD1. Germline CDR1 is LNHDA and CDR2 is SQIVND (reference sequence). Unmatched junction bases numbered 5, after V lost 4 bases and J lost 5 bases. The CDR3 spans 14 residues. The CDR3 reads CASSTDRIYQPQHF. The CDR3 nucleotides are TGTGCCAGTAGTACGGACAGGATTTATCAGCCCCAGCATTTT.

V is TRBV11-2 and J is TRBJ2-7; possibly TRBD2 for D (5 bases). V gave up 5 bases and J gave up 2 bases, with 10 bases separating them. The CDR3 extends over 13 amino acids. Germline CDR1 SGHAT, CDR2 FQNNGV. The CDR3 reads CASSKDSPYEQYF. Written as DNA, the CDR3 is TGTGCCAGCAGCAAGGACTCTCCCTACGAGCAGTACTTC.

The gene calls are TRBV5-4 and TRBJ2-2; unclear D gene. Trimming left V 0 bases short and J 1 base short, with 4 bases between. Per the germline V gene, CDR1 is SGHNT and CDR2 is YYREEE (reference sequence). The length of the CDR3 is 14 residues. The CDR3: CASSLAQNTGELFF. CDR3 coding DNA: TGTGCCAGCAGCTTGGCCCAGAACACCGGGGAGCTGTTTTTT.

This chain joins TRBV27 and TRBJ2-3, with D maybe TRBD2 (6 bases). Germline values: CDR1 MNHEY, CDR2 SMNVEV (reference sequence). The CDR3 consists of 16 residues. With 0 bases removed from V and 5 bases from J, the gap between germline ends came to 15 bases. CDR3 sequence reads: CASSLSGGVYGDTQYF. CDR3 in DNA: TGTGCCAGCAGTTTATCTGGCGGGGTATACGGAGATACGCAGTATTTT.